The 10 T cell receptor beta chains given below trace back to one sample, sequenced in a study of beta chain features in type 1 diabetes. Isolated RNA was reverse transcribed in full, so expressed TCRB transcripts were sequenced. Generated by immunoSEQ multiplex PCR, the TCRdb table keeps only in-frame clones and is missing some. The data hold fewer than 200,000 clones, with roughly 8.1% observed a single time. The specimen was central memory CD4+ T cells from blood. Receptors originate from a man younger than 35 in good health.

This clone was seen more than once but under ten times. The chain links TRBV30 to TRBJ1-5; 10 bases match TRBD1. The CDR3 loop spans 14 amino acids. J was trimmed by 5 bases and V by 2 bases; bases with no gene match: 3. The germline CDR1 and CDR2 sequences are GTSNPN and SVGIG (reference sequence). The CDR3 bases are TGTGCCTGGAGTTTAGGGACAGGGGATCAGCCCCAGCATTTT. Translated: CAWSLGTGDQPQHF.

The CDR3 spells CASSTGLAGDHTGELFF. The CDR3 DNA reads as TGTGCCAGCAGCACGGGACTAGCGGGGGATCACACCGGGGAGCTGTTTTTT. V gene TRBV5-6 combines with J gene TRBJ2-2; 14 nucleotides match TRBD2. Germline values: CDR1 SGHDT, CDR2 YYEEEE. This CDR3 has 17 residues. J gave up 3 bases and V 4 bases, and 5 bases lay outside the gene matches.

This clone was observed at least ten times. This chain connects TRBV7-2 to TRBJ2-3; 9 nucleotides line up with TRBD1. The germline CDR1 and CDR2 sequences are SGHTA and FQGNSA. The CDR3 consists of 15 residues. The V and J ends lost 3 bases and 4 bases, in that order; junction bases with no gene match: 5. The CDR3 spells CASSFPGQGSDTQYF. CDR3 bases: TGTGCCAGCAGCTTTCCGGGACAGGGATCAGATACGCAGTATTTT.

J is TRBJ1-5 and V is TRBV5-4; 7 bases align to TRBD1. Looked up from germline, CDR1 is SGHNT and CDR2 is YYREEE (reference sequence). The CDR3 is made up of 13 amino acids. V trimming: 1 base; J trimming: 7 bases; junction bases outside the gene matches: 2. CDR3 region: CASSLHRGQPQHF. The CDR3 DNA reads TGTGCCAGCAGCTTGCACAGGGGCCAGCCCCAGCATTTT.

This chain links TRBV28 with TRBJ2-2, with D possibly TRBD1 on 5 matching bases. V was trimmed by 2 bases and J by 5 bases, leaving 15 bases between them. CDR1 is MDHEN, CDR2 SYDVKM, per germline. The CDR3 extends over 16 amino acids. CDR3 bases: TGTGCCAGCAGTTTAGGCGGTCTCAGGGCGACCGGGGAGCTGTTTTTT. This sequence encodes CASSLGGLRATGELFF.

This sequence joins TRBV7-9 and TRBJ2-3; 10 nucleotides agree with TRBD2. The junction had 7 bases not matched to a gene; V was cut back by 3 bases and J by 7 bases. Germline CDR1 SEHNR, CDR2 FQNEAQ (reference sequence). The CDR3 has 15 residues. The CDR3 DNA is TGTGCCAGCAGCTTCTTTAGCGGGGGGAGGAATACGCAGTATTTT. As protein: CASSFFSGGRNTQYF.

This clone was counted between two and nine times. The chain combines TRBV30 with TRBJ1-5; no clear D. Germline assignment: CDR1 GTSNPN and CDR2 SVGIG (reference sequence). The V end lost 0 bases, the J end lost 0 bases, and 3 bases lay between the germline ends. The CDR3 is 13 amino acids. The CDR3 DNA sequence: TGTGCCTGGAGTGTTAATAGCAATCAGCCCCAGCATTTT. Its protein product is CAWSVNSNQPQHF. Variable domain in full (rest from reference TRBV30 and TRBJ1-5): SQTIHQWPATLVQPVGSPLSLECTVEGTSNPNLYWYRQAAGRGLQLLFYSVGIGQISSEVPQNLSASRPQDRQFILSSKKLLLSDSGFYLCAWSVNSNQPQHFGDGTRLSIL.

This clone was found a few times. Other nucleotide sequences in the sample specify the same CDR3. The chain carries TRBV7-2 and TRBJ2-2; D gene unclear. Germline V lookup: CDR1 SGHTA, CDR2 FQGNSA. The CDR3 runs to 15 residues. V gave up 0 bases and J gave up 3 bases, with 8 bases separating them. The CDR3 DNA follows: TGTGCCAGCAGCTTAGCGCTAAGTGACACCGGGGAGCTGTTTTTT. Translated, it gives CASSLALSDTGELFF.

The V gene is TRBV5-1, the J gene TRBJ1-1; 7 nucleotides agree with TRBD1. The V gene's germline CDR1 is SGHRS and CDR2 YFSETQ. The length of the CDR3 is 14 residues. With 4 bases clipped from V and 11 bases from J, the junction kept 14 bases outside the gene matches. CDR3 nucleotide sequence: TGCGCCAGCAGCCCCGGGACAGCGATGGACCGGGCTTTCTTT. Its translation is CASSPGTAMDRAFF.

This clone was counted a few times. The rearrangement uses TRBV28 and TRBJ2-2; 8 bases align to TRBD1. Germline V gene lookup returns CDR1 MDHEN and CDR2 SYDVKM. V gave up 7 bases and J gave up 4 bases; unmatched junction bases: 8. The CDR3 extends over 15 amino acids. The CDR3 loop is CASTLTGQGTGELFF. The CDR3 DNA reads TGTGCCAGCACCCTCACCGGACAGGGCACCGGGGAGCTGTTTTTT.